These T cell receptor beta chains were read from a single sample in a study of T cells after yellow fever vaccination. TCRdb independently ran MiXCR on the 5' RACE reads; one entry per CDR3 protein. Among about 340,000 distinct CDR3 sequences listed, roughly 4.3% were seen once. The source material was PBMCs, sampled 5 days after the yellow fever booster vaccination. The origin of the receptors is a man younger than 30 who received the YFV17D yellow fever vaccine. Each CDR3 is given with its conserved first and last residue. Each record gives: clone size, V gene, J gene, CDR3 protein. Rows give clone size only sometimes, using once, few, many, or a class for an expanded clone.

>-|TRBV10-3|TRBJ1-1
CAISESHRDEAFF
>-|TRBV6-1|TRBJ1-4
CASSPRGGLNEKLFF
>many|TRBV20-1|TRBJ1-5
CSATPSNQPQHF
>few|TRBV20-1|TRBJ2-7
CSARTGSYEQYF
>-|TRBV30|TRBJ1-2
CAWAKGRLYGYTF
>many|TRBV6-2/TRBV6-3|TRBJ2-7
CASSSRTDEQYF
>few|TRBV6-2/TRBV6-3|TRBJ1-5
CASSNRYPNQPQHF
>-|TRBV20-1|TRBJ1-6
CSARSQGARNSPLHF
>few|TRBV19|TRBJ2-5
CASSIWGEETQYF
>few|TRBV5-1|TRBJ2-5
CASSPLGVPETQYF
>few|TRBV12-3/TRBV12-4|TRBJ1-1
CASTKDLGSTEAFF
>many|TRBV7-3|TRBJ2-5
CASRSGSETQYF
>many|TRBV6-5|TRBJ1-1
CASSVRQGTTEAFF
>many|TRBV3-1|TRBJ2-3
CASNNKGVDGTDTQYF
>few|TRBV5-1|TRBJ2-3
CASSPGWRSTDTQYF
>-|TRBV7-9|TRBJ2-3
CASSLAAGTSGEITDTQYF
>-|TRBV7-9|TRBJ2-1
CASSLAGQDNLF
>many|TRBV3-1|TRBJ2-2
CASSQGGVNTGELFF
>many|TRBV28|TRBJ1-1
CASSRPHGMNTEAFF
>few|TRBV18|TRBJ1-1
CASSRYSLMNTEAFF
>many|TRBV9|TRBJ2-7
CASSVDGSTYEQYF
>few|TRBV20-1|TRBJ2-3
CSARGTAGTDTQYF
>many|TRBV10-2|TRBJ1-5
CASSEMRYQPQHF
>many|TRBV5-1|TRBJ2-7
CASSHSGGELPYEQYF
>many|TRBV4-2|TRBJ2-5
CASSLPEKPETQYF
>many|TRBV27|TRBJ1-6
CASSFGLPGGGSPLHF
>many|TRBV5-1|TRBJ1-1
CASSKGHDTEAFF
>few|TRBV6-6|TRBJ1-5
CASNIEPQHF
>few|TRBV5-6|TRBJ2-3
CASSFVGESTDTQYF
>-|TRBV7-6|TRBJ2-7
CASSRSGGAGEQYF
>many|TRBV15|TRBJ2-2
CATSPVEGINTGELFF
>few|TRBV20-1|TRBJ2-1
CSAPPSGRLGNEQFF
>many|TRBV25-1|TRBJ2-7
CASSATGTYEQYF
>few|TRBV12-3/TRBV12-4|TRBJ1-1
CASSLSSEGMTEAFF
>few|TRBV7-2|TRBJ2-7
CASSQEGWDREQYF
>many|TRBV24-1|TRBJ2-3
CATSDRQTDTQYF
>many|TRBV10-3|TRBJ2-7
CAIGQVSYEQYF
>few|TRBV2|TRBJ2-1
CASGGGPSYNEQFF
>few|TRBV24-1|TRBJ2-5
CATKARTGETQYF
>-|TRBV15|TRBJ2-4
CATSRARDRLNIQYF
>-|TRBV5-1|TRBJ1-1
CASSLTQGLNTEAFF
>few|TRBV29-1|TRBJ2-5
CSVENGFEETQYF
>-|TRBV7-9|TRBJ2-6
CASSSQGGGANVLTF
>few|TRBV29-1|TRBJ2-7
CSVAEQTYEQYF
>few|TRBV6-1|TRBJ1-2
CASSASRGAGGYTF
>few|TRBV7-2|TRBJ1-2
CASSLGEHGYTF
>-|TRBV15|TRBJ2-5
CATSSPGPQETQYF
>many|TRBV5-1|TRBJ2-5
CASSLGDYIQETQYF
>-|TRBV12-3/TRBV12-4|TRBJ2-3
CASSLSGTGRADTQYF
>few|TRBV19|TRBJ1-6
CASSLRGGGRSPLHF
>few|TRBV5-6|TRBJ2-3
CASSLTSGGRGTDTQYF
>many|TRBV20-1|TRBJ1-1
CSAAQGGNTEAFF
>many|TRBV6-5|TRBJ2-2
CASIKDRGGLTGELFF
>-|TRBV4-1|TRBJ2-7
CASSQGGLGAGEQYF
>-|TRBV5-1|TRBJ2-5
CASSKDRYQETQYF
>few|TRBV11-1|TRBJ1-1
CASSLGFGRGPTEAFF
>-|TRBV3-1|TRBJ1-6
CASSQSGQGSSYNSPLHF
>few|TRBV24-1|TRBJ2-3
CATSDLLWGDTQYF
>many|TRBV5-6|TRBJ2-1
CASSWKGTSNEQFF
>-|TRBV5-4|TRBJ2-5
CASSQKTSGLGETQYF